The next 17 T cell receptor beta chains were all read from a single sample in a study of early T cells in non-severe SARS-CoV-2 infection. One entry per CDR3 protein results from TCRdb running MiXCR on the 5' RACE reads. The sample includes roughly 100,000 distinct CDR3 sequences, 12% to 15% of them seen just once. The specimen was whole blood. These receptors came from an adult who was a healthcare worker with PCR-confirmed SARS-CoV-2 infection or an uninfected control (not recorded which).

This sequence joins TRBV11-2 and TRBJ2-3; TRBD2 matches at 8 bases. V lost 5 bases to trimming and J lost 4 bases; unmatched junction nucleotides: 5. The CDR3 is 14 residues long. Germline CDR1 reads SGHAT; CDR2 reads FQNNGV. CDR3 in amino acids: CASSPGGASDTQYF. The CDR3 region has the DNA TGTGCCAGCAGCCCCGGGGGGGCATCAGATACGCAGTATTTT.

Comments on this clonotype: A junction end diverges from the germline sequence, so it may reflect a read error. This rearrangement joins TRBV9 to TRBJ2-3; TRBD2 might be the D (5 bases). This CDR3 comprises 16 residues. Germline CDR1 is SGDLS and CDR2 is YYNGEE. The CDR3 sequence is CTSSPPAGRHTDTQYF. As DNA, the CDR3 is TGTACCAGCAGCCCCCCGGCGGGCAGACACACAGATACGCAGTATTTT.

This clonotype was observed a handful of times. The chain employs TRBV7-6 and TRBJ2-3; D unclear. The germline CDR1 and CDR2 sequences are SGHVS and FNYEAQ. The V end lost 0 bases, the J end lost 1 base, and 14 bases lay between the germline ends. This CDR3 is built from 17 residues. This chain's CDR3 is CASSLAQSRVGTDTQYF. As DNA, the CDR3 is TGTGCCAGCAGCTTAGCCCAGTCCCGTGTCGGCACAGATACGCAGTATTTT.

The rearrangement joins TRBV6-2 or TRBV6-3 to TRBJ2-3; TRBD2 aligns across 8 bases. This CDR3 is built from 15 residues. Germline CDR1 is MNHEY and CDR2 is SVGEGT. The ends lost 7 bases at V and 5 bases at J; junction bases unmatched: 11. For the CDR3, the DNA is TGTGCCAGCAAGGCATCGGGGGGGAAAGGAGATACGCAGTATTTT. Its translation is CASKASGGKGDTQYF.

The genes are TRBV6-5 and TRBJ1-1; D is perhaps TRBD1 (5 bases). Trimming removed 6 bases from V and 4 bases from J, with 12 bases in between. The CDR3 is 13 residues long. Germline CDR1 is MNHEY and CDR2 is SVGAGI. The CDR3: CASSSRVITEAFF. The CDR3 coding sequence is TGTGCCAGCAGCAGCAGGGTTATCACTGAAGCTTTCTTT.

CDR3 sequence: CASSLSGTKEKLFF. The CDR3 DNA follows: TGTGCCAGCAGCTTATCTGGGACAAAGGAAAAACTGTTTTTT. This sequence joins TRBV13 and TRBJ1-4; TRBD1 is a possible D gene (6 bases). Deletions cut 2 bases from V and 8 bases from J, with 12 bases between. The CDR3 length is 14 residues. Germline V gives CDR1 PRHDT, CDR2 FYEKMQ (reference sequence).

This clonotype was observed many times. The chain couples TRBV13 to TRBJ1-1, with 7 bases fitting TRBD1. The length of the CDR3 is 13 residues. Germline values: CDR1 PRHDT, CDR2 FYEKMQ (reference sequence). V was pared by 5 bases and J by 4 bases, with 4 bases of the junction left unmatched. In DNA form, the CDR3 reads TGTGCCAGCAGCGGACCAGGGGGCACTGAAGCTTTCTTT. Protein: CASSGPGGTEAFF.

This chain joins TRBV9 and TRBJ2-3, with TRBD2 as a possible D gene (5 bases). The CDR3 contains 15 residues. Deletions cut 0 bases from V and 0 bases from J, with 8 bases between. Per the germline V gene, CDR1 is SGDLS and CDR2 is YYNGEE. The CDR3 DNA follows: TGTGCCAGCAGCGTAGAGGGAGCTAGCACAGATACGCAGTATTTT. It yields the protein CASSVEGASTDTQYF. The full variable domain, rest sourced from reference TRBV9 and TRBJ2-3, is DSGVTQTPKHLITATGQRVTLRCSPRSGDLSVYWYQQSLDQGLQFLIQYYNGEERAKGNILERFSAQQFPDLHSELNLSSLELGDSALYFCASSVEGASTDTQYFGPGTRLTVL.

In its sample, this clonotype was seen a few times. The chain combines TRBV29-1 with TRBJ2-6, with D perhaps matching TRBD1 (6 bases). Trimming removed 4 bases from V and 0 bases from J, with 7 bases in between. In germline, CDR1 is SQVTM, CDR2 ANQGSEA. The CDR3 loop spans 14 amino acids. The chain's CDR3 is CSVGTVSGANVLTF. CDR3 bases: TGCAGCGTTGGGACAGTCTCTGGGGCCAACGTCCTGACTTTC.

J is TRBJ2-2 and V is TRBV2, with 10 bases matching TRBD2. The CDR3 is made up of 17 amino acids. With V trimmed by 5 bases and J by 7 bases, 13 bases remained unmatched. The V gene's germline CDR1 is SNHLY and CDR2 FYNNEI. CDR3 coding DNA: TGTGCCAGCAGTCCGGGCTTTGGAGCGGGGGGGCGCGGGGAGCTGTTTTTT. This codes for CASSPGFGAGGRGELFF.

This chain connects TRBV9 to TRBJ1-1; TRBD1 matches 8 bases. CDR1 is SGDLS and CDR2 is YYNGEE in the germline V gene. The CDR3 contains 14 residues. Trimming at V came to 0 bases and at J to 6 bases, leaving 4 bases not matched to a gene. The CDR3 here is CASSVEPGGPEAFF. The CDR3 DNA is TGTGCCAGCAGCGTAGAACCAGGGGGCCCTGAAGCTTTCTTT.

The sample holds many counts of this clonotype. J is TRBJ1-1 and V is TRBV6-6; 9 bases are shared with TRBD1. Germline trimming cut 4 bases from V and 4 bases from J; bases unmatched to any gene: 10. Germline V CDR1 and CDR2: MNHNY, SVGAGI (reference sequence). The CDR3 consists of 16 residues. The CDR3 reads CASSSPTGTGSTEAFF. CDR3 in DNA: TGTGCCAGCAGTTCCCCTACCGGGACAGGGAGCACTGAAGCTTTCTTT.

This clonotype was counted ten times or more. The CDR3: CASSFSSGTDTQYF. The CDR3 DNA reads as TGTGCCAGCAGTTTTTCGTCAGGGACAGATACGCAGTATTTT. This chain joins TRBV28 and TRBJ2-3, with D possibly TRBD1 on 5 matching bases. The CDR3 has 14 amino acids. V was cut by 3 bases and J by 3 bases, with 10 bases left in between. Per the germline V gene, CDR1 is MDHEN and CDR2 is SYDVKM.

The chain couples TRBV25-1 to TRBJ1-6; D gene uncertain. Trimming removed 2 bases at V and 4 bases at J, with 9 bases between. Germline CDR1 and CDR2: MGHDK and SYGVNS. CDR3 size: 15 residues. The chain's CDR3 is CASSERYGYNSPLHF. For the CDR3, the DNA is TGTGCCAGCAGTGAAAGATACGGTTATAATTCACCCCTCCACTTT.

The chain employs TRBV7-3 and TRBJ2-6; D is undetermined. The CDR3 has 15 residues. The germline V gene has CDR1 SGHTA and CDR2 FQGTGA. V was trimmed by 5 bases and J by 1 base, leaving 9 bases between them. The CDR3 sequence is CASSPAPSGANVLTF. The CDR3 nucleotides are TGTGCCAGCAGCCCTGCCCCATCTGGGGCCAACGTCCTGACTTTC.

A few counts support this clonotype. The rearrangement links TRBV3-1 to TRBJ2-1; 9 bases agree with TRBD2. The germline V gene has CDR1 LGHDT and CDR2 YNNKEL (reference sequence). J lost 0 bases, V lost 1 base, and 7 bases had no gene match. This CDR3 is built from 18 residues. For the CDR3, the DNA is TGTGCCAGCAGCCAAGGTCCGGGACTAGCCCCCTCCTACAATGAGCAGTTCTTC. It translates to CASSQGPGLAPSYNEQFF.

This clonotype came up many times. The chain couples TRBV3-1 to TRBJ1-2; D not resolved. Germline V gene sequence: CDR1 LGHDT, CDR2 YNNKEL (reference sequence). V dropped 0 bases and J dropped 8 bases, with 16 bases sitting between them. The CDR3 runs 15 residues. CDR3: CASSQDLIFGRGYTF. The CDR3 DNA is TGTGCCAGCAGCCAAGACCTGATTTTCGGTCGAGGCTACACCTTC.